This T cell receptor (delta chain) was captured by sequencing in a study of gamma-delta T cells after stem cell transplantation (dated by TCRdb to about 2016). This clone was found a few times. What antigen it recognizes has not been identified. This probably arose from a read error, given a far larger clone one base away. The same CDR3 can be traced to other DNA sequences in this sample. Spanning cysteine to phenylalanine, the CDR3 consists of 17 amino acids. CDR3 DNA only is kept here, 51 bases in frame from base 1. From a lookup of the germline V gene, CDR1 and CDR2 are GEAIGNYY and EKD. V drops 3 bases and J drops 3 bases, leaving 22 bases in between. The library was generated by RT-PCR. These reads were obtained on an Illumina MiSeq. TCRdb called clones afresh from the public reads with CATT; identical DNA rows were later merged. Present in this sample are roughly 1,300 delta-chain clones, less than 9.5% of which were seen just once. In total, the top ten clones hold around 58% of the sample.

The sequence was obtained from a human donor. It is not recorded whose cells these are; they may come from a transplant donor. The sequence links TRDV2 to TRDJ1; TRDD2 might be the D gene, on 5 matching bases. The specimen sequenced was gamma-delta T cells. The DNA is as follows: TGTGCCTGTGACCCCCTTCTGCAACTCGATATATCCGATAAACTCATCTTT. It is translated as CACDPLLQLDISDKLIF.